What follows are 30 T cell receptor beta chains derived from one specimen sequenced in a study of CD8 T cells in Susac syndrome. RNA totalling about 0.45 to 1 ug underwent reverse transcription with random hexamers. TCRdb reprocessed the immunoSEQ multiplex PCR reads with MiXCR, giving one entry per CDR3 protein. The sample lists approximately 190,000 distinct CDR3 sequences, approximately 95% occurring once. The material sequenced was CD4+ T cells from PBMCs. Receptors originate from a human donor with Susac syndrome.

The chain combines TRBV20-1 with TRBJ1-5; D gene uncertain. Germline V gene lookup returns CDR1 DFQATT and CDR2 SNEGSKA (reference sequence). The CDR3 totals 13 residues. V was clipped by 6 bases and J by 1 base, with 10 bases between them. CDR3 loop: CSALGFSNQPQHF. CDR3 sequence (DNA): TGCAGTGCCCTAGGTTTCAGCAATCAGCCCCAGCATTTT.

The rearrangement links TRBV29-1 to TRBJ2-7; D may be TRBD2 (5 bases). The CDR3 sequence is 12 residues long. V lost 3 bases and J lost 3, with 9 bases in between. Germline V gene sequence: CDR1 SQVTM, CDR2 ANQGSEA. DNA for the CDR3: TGCAGCGTTGATAAGCGGCGCTACGAGCAGTACTTC. Protein product: CSVDKRRYEQYF.

V usage is TRBV18 and J usage is TRBJ2-1; 9 bases map to TRBD1. Germline V lookup: CDR1 KGHSH, CDR2 LQKENI. The CDR3 totals 11 residues. The V and J ends lost 5 bases and 14 bases, in that order; junction bases with no gene match: 4. CDR3 sequence reads: CASSGQGLEFF. CDR3 in DNA: TGTGCCAGCTCAGGACAGGGGCTCGAGTTCTTC.

The genes are TRBV27 and TRBJ1-4; D is ambiguous. Per germline, CDR1 MNHEY and CDR2 SMNVEV (reference sequence). Trimming pared 3 bases from V and 14 bases from J, leaving 22 bases between. The CDR3 runs 15 residues. This CDR3 reads CASSLSGDGLSGLFF. The CDR3 bases are TGTGCCAGCAGTTTGTCCGGGGATGGTCTATCGGGCCTGTTTTTT.

The genes are TRBV5-4 and TRBJ2-1; D unclear. This CDR3 has 13 residues. Trimming took off 0 bases at V and 6 bases at J, with 7 bases between the two ends. Germline CDR1 and CDR2: SGHNT and YYREEE (reference sequence). In DNA, the CDR3 is TGTGCCAGCAGCTTGGCCCTTGGCAATGAGCAGTTCTTC. Translated, it gives CASSLALGNEQFF.

The chain is built from TRBV5-6 and TRBJ2-7; TRBD2 aligns across 12 bases. The CDR3 is made up of 17 amino acids. The V gene's germline CDR1 is SGHDT and CDR2 YYEEEE. The J segment lost 3 bases and the V segment lost 4 bases, leaving 11 bases of the junction unmatched. The CDR3 loop reads CASSPRTSGDFVYEQYF. DNA for the CDR3: TGTGCCAGCAGCCCACGGACTAGCGGGGATTTTGTCTACGAGCAGTACTTC.

V usage is TRBV15 and J usage is TRBJ1-6; D remains unclear. Germline CDR1 reads LNHNV; CDR2 reads YYDKDF (reference sequence). Trimming left V 0 bases short and J 10 bases short, with 19 bases between. This CDR3 comprises 17 residues. CDR3 sequence (DNA): TGTGCCACCAGCAGAGATCTAGGAGACATAACTGGATCACCCCTCCACTTT. This gives the protein CATSRDLGDITGSPLHF. The whole variable domain, filled in from reference TRBV15 and TRBJ1-6, reads DAMVIQNPRYQVTQFGKPVTLSCSQTLNHNVMYWYQQKSSQAPKLLFHYYDKDFNNEADTPDNFQSRRPNTSFCFLDIRSPGLGDTAMYLCATSRDLGDITGSPLHFGNGTRLTVT.

This chain links TRBV27 with TRBJ2-2, with D possibly TRBD2 on 5 matching bases. Germline V CDR1 and CDR2: MNHEY, SMNVEV (reference sequence). The CDR3 spans 17 residues. The ends were cut back, 6 bases at V and 6 bases at J, with 23 bases in the middle. The CDR3 reads CASSSPPGIGRAGELFF. As DNA, the CDR3 is TGTGCCAGCAGCTCGCCTCCGGGGATCGGGCGGGCCGGGGAGCTGTTTTTT.

This chain joins TRBV29-1 and TRBJ2-3; D gene uncertain. The germline V and J ends were trimmed by 3 bases and 0 bases, with 7 bases remaining between them. Germline V gives CDR1 SQVTM, CDR2 ANQGSEA. The CDR3 sequence is 13 residues long. The CDR3 nucleotides are TGCAGCGTTGACGGCGATAGCACAGATACGCAGTATTTT. This gives the protein CSVDGDSTDTQYF.

The chain links TRBV3-1 to TRBJ2-4, with TRBD1 identical over 8 bases. V lost 4 bases, J lost 9 bases, and 5 bases stayed unmatched. Germline V gene sequence: CDR1 LGHDT, CDR2 YNNKEL (reference sequence). This CDR3 has 13 residues. The CDR3 sequence is CASSPGTGSIQYF. CDR3 in DNA: TGTGCCAGCAGCCCGGGGACAGGTTCCATTCAGTACTTC.

The J gene is TRBJ2-5, the V gene TRBV14; D is unresolved. There are 14 residues in the CDR3. The V gene lost 1 base and the J gene lost 4 bases, with 10 bases spanning the gap. Germline V lookup: CDR1 SGHDN, CDR2 FVKESK. This chain's CDR3 is CASSQGISPETQYF. As DNA, the CDR3 is TGTGCCAGCAGCCAAGGAATTAGTCCAGAGACCCAGTACTTC.

V is TRBV19 and J is TRBJ1-4, with TRBD1 matching 7 bases. The trim removed 4 bases at V and 2 bases at J, leaving 7 bases unmatched. This CDR3 is 16 amino acids long. CDR1 and CDR2 from the germline V gene are LNHDA and SQIVND (reference sequence). CDR3 in DNA: TGTGCCAGTAGTAATCGACAGGGAGGCACTAATGAAAAACTGTTTTTT. Protein product: CASSNRQGGTNEKLFF.

The chain combines TRBV20-1 with TRBJ1-3; no reliable D call. Trimming stripped 3 bases from V and 8 bases from J, with 17 bases between. CDR3 length: 14 residues. The germline CDR1 and CDR2 sequences are DFQATT and SNEGSKA (reference sequence). CDR3 residues: CSARPRGDSDTIYF. In DNA, the CDR3 is TGCAGTGCTAGGCCTCGGGGTGATTCGGACACCATATATTTT.

This rearrangement joins TRBV5-1 to TRBJ1-1; TRBD1 matches at 9 bases. The ends lost 0 bases at V and 0 bases at J; junction bases unmatched: 9. Germline lookup yields CDR1 SGHRS and CDR2 YFSETQ. The CDR3 loop spans 18 amino acids. CDR3 loop: CASSLVAQGASVNTEAFF. The CDR3 DNA sequence: TGCGCCAGCAGCTTGGTAGCACAGGGGGCAAGTGTGAACACTGAAGCTTTCTTT.

J is TRBJ2-2 and V is TRBV12-3 or TRBV12-4; maybe TRBD2 (6 bases). V lost 6 bases, J lost 3 bases, and 8 bases lay in between. The CDR3 has 13 amino acids. CDR3 loop: CASSWRDTGELFF. The CDR3 DNA reads as TGTGCCAGCAGCTGGAGGGACACCGGGGAGCTGTTTTTT.

The chain links TRBV7-6 to TRBJ1-5; D may be TRBD1 (5 bases). This CDR3 spans 15 amino acids. The V end was cut by 5 bases, the J end by 3 bases, with 14 bases between. Germline CDR1 and CDR2: SGHVS and FNYEAQ. The CDR3 nucleotides read TGTGCCAGCAGCCGAGGGCAGGGCTTCAATCAGCCCCAGCATTTT. Its translation: CASSRGQGFNQPQHF.

The chain uses TRBV6-2 or TRBV6-3 and TRBJ1-1; the D is unclear. Looked up from germline, CDR1 is MNHEY and CDR2 is SVGEGT. V was cut by 6 bases and J by 8 bases, with 19 bases left in between. There are 14 residues in the CDR3. The DNA for the CDR3 is TGTGCCAGCAGCCATAAGGAGTGGAGAGAAGAAGCTTTCTTT. Protein: CASSHKEWREEAFF.

The CDR3 sequence is CASSPWGRDTQYF. CDR3 DNA sequence: TGTGCCAGCAGCCCCTGGGGGCGAGATACGCAGTATTTT. The chain combines TRBV3-1 with TRBJ2-3, with D maybe TRBD1 (6 bases). The CDR3 loop spans 13 amino acids. The V gene's germline CDR1 is LGHDT and CDR2 YNNKEL (reference sequence). The ends were cut back, 4 bases at V and 5 bases at J, with 10 bases in the middle.

V usage is TRBV20-1 and J usage is TRBJ2-7, with 8 bases lining up with TRBD1. V gave up 1 base and J gave up 2 bases; unmatched junction bases: 7. The CDR3 is 15 amino acids. CDR1 is DFQATT and CDR2 is SNEGSKA in the germline V gene (reference sequence). CDR3 sequence (DNA): TGCAGTGCTAGAGCCGCCGGACAGGGAACCTACGAGCAGTACTTC. Its translation: CSARAAGQGTYEQYF.

CDR3 bases: TGCAGTGCTAGTGGGCGACAGGGGCCCTCCTACGAGCAGTACTTC. It specifies CSASGRQGPSYEQYF. The chain joins TRBV20-1 to TRBJ2-7; 8 positions agree with TRBD1. This CDR3 spans 15 amino acids. Germline-derived CDR1 and CDR2 are DFQATT and SNEGSKA (reference sequence). Trimming at V came to 3 bases and at J to 0 bases, leaving 7 bases not matched to a gene.

The chain recombines TRBV7-2 with TRBJ2-7; D remains unclear. The CDR3 loop spans 16 amino acids. Looked up from germline, CDR1 is SGHTA and CDR2 is FQGNSA. Trimming took 1 base from V and 0 from J, leaving 13 bases between them. CDR3 amino acids: CASSLDRQTSSYEQYF. The CDR3 DNA reads as TGTGCCAGCAGCTTAGATCGGCAGACGAGCTCCTACGAGCAGTACTTC.

V is TRBV20-1 and J is TRBJ2-7; 8 nucleotides match TRBD2. Trimming at V came to 6 bases and at J to 1 base, leaving 11 bases not matched to a gene. The CDR3 contains 15 residues. CDR1 is DFQATT, CDR2 SNEGSKA, per germline (reference sequence). The CDR3 DNA follows: TGCAGTGCGATGTGGCGAGGACTAGCATCCTACGAGCAGTACTTC. It yields the protein CSAMWRGLASYEQYF.

V usage is TRBV19 and J usage is TRBJ2-3, with D possibly matching TRBD1 (6 bases). Germline V gene sequence: CDR1 LNHDA, CDR2 SQIVND (reference sequence). Trimming removed 4 bases at V and 5 bases at J, with 13 bases between. CDR3 size: 14 residues. The CDR3 nucleotides read TGTGCCAGTAGTAACAGGGCAACGATAGATACGCAGTATTTT. Protein product: CASSNRATIDTQYF.

V and J are TRBV7-6 and TRBJ2-3, with D perhaps matching TRBD1 (7 bases). CDR3 length equals 15 residues. V lost 5 bases, J lost 0 bases, and 12 bases lay in between. Germline loops: CDR1 SGHVS, CDR2 FNYEAQ. The chain's CDR3 is CASSPQGGSTDTQYF. The CDR3 DNA reads TGTGCCAGCAGCCCGCAGGGGGGTAGCACAGATACGCAGTATTTT.

This chain uses TRBV30 with TRBJ1-2; possibly TRBD1 for D (5 bases). Trimming took 1 base from V and 5 from J, leaving 20 bases between them. Germline assignment: CDR1 GTSNPN and CDR2 SVGIG (reference sequence). The CDR3 length is 16 residues. The CDR3: CAWSALGARGSYGYTF. CDR3 DNA sequence: TGTGCCTGGAGTGCCCTCGGGGCCCGCGGCAGTTATGGCTACACCTTC.

The V and J genes are TRBV4-1 and TRBJ1-5; 7 bases map to TRBD1. CDR3 size: 17 residues. V lost 0 bases to trimming and J lost 6 bases; unmatched junction nucleotides: 11. The germline V gene has CDR1 MGHRA and CDR2 YSYEKL. The CDR3 DNA is TGCGCCAGCAGCCAAGATACCGCCGGGCAGGGGGGTCAGCCCCAGCATTTT. The encoded protein is CASSQDTAGQGGQPQHF.

V usage is TRBV6-5 and J usage is TRBJ1-2, with 8 bases that match TRBD1. J gave up 4 bases and V 7 bases, and 5 bases lay outside the gene matches. Germline CDR1 and CDR2: MNHEY and SVGAGI. This CDR3 comprises 13 residues. DNA of the CDR3: TGTGCCAGCACCTTCGACAGGGGCTATGGCTACACCTTC. As protein: CASTFDRGYGYTF.

CDR3 DNA sequence: TGCAGTCCTAGAAACGCGGGCACAGATACGCAGTATTTT. Translated: CSPRNAGTDTQYF. The V gene is TRBV29-1, the J gene TRBJ2-3; no firm D call. CDR3 length: 13 amino acids. Germline CDR1 and CDR2: SQVTM and ANQGSEA.

V and J are TRBV18 and TRBJ2-1; D might be TRBD1 (6 bases). The CDR3 spans 13 residues. Germline V lookup: CDR1 KGHSH, CDR2 LQKENI. Trimming shortened V by 1 base and J by 8 bases, and 9 bases separated the two germline ends. DNA of the CDR3: TGTGCCAGCTCACCACGACAGGAGTATGAGCAGTTCTTC. Protein sequence: CASSPRQEYEQFF. Together with reference TRBV18 and TRBJ2-1, the CDR3 gives the full variable domain: NAGVMQNPRHLVRRRGQEARLRCSPMKGHSHVYWYRQLPEEGLKFMVYLQKENIIDESGMPKERFSAEFPKEGPSILRIQQVVRGDSAAYFCASSPRQEYEQFFGPGTRLTVL.

The rearrangement joins TRBV9 to TRBJ2-3; D gene unclear. CDR3 length equals 15 residues. CDR1 SGDLS and CDR2 YYNGEE come from the germline V gene. The ends were cut back, 0 bases at V and 0 bases at J, with 8 bases in the middle. The CDR3 DNA follows: TGTGCCAGCAGCGTAGGTGTGGGAAGCACAGATACGCAGTATTTT. It is translated as CASSVGVGSTDTQYF. The complete variable domain, with remaining parts taken from reference TRBV9 and TRBJ2-3, reads DSGVTQTPKHLITATGQRVTLRCSPRSGDLSVYWYQQSLDQGLQFLIQYYNGEERAKGNILERFSAQQFPDLHSELNLSSLELGDSALYFCASSVGVGSTDTQYFGPGTRLTVL.